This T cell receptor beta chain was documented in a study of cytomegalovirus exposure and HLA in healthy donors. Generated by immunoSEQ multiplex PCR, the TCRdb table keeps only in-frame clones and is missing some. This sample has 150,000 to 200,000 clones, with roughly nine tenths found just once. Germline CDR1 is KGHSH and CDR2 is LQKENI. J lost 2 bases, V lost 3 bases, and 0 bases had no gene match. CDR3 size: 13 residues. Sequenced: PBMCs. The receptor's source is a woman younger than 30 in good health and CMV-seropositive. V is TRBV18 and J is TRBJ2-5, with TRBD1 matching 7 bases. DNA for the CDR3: TGTGCCAGCTCACCGACAGGGCAAGAGACCCAGTACTTC. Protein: CASSPTGQETQYF.